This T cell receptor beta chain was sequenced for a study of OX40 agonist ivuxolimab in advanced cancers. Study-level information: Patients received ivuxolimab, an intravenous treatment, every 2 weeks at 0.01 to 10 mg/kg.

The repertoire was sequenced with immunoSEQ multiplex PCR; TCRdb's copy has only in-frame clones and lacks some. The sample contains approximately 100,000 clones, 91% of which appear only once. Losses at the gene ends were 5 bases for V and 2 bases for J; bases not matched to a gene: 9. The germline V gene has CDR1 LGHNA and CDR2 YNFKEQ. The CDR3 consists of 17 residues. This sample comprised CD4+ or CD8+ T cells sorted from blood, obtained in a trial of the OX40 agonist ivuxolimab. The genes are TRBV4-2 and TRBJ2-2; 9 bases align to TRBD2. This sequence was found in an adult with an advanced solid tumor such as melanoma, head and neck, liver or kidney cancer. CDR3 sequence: CASSKTLSGGNTGELFF. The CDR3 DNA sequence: TGTGCCAGCAGCAAGACACTTAGCGGGGGTAACACCGGGGAGCTGTTTTTT.